Following are 7 T cell receptor beta chains from one sample sequenced in a study of patients and donors after allogeneic stem cell transplantation. TCRdb itself ran the RT-PCR reads through MiXCR, one entry per CDR3 protein. The sample lists roughly 880,000 distinct CDR3 sequences, more than 15% occurring once. Material: blood, either unsorted or a sorted T cell fraction (not recorded which). The receptors shown here come from a human donor who was either an allogeneic HSCT recipient or a stem cell or donor lymphocyte infusion donor (not recorded which). It is not recorded whose cells these are; they may come from a transplant donor.

This clonotype was detected a few times. This chain connects TRBV9 to TRBJ2-7; D ambiguous. The CDR3 is 13 residues long. Per germline, CDR1 SGDLS and CDR2 YYNGEE. The germline V and J ends were trimmed by 3 bases and 5 bases, with 12 bases remaining between them. As DNA, the CDR3 is TGTGCCAGCAGCGCCGGGCCCTGGGACGAGCAGTACTTC. This translates into CASSAGPWDEQYF.

This clonotype was counted at least ten times. The CDR3 loop reads CAMRVSGELFF. CDR3 in DNA: TGTGCCATGAGGGTGAGCGGGGAGCTGTTTTTT. The rearrangement links TRBV12-3 or TRBV12-4 to TRBJ2-2; the D gene is possibly TRBD2 (5 bases). This CDR3 comprises 11 residues. V lost 10 bases and J 7 bases, leaving 10 bases between the germline ends.

The chain recombines TRBV20-1 with TRBJ2-7; D is tentatively TRBD1 or TRBD2 (5 bases each). Germline CDR1 is DFQATT and CDR2 is SNEGSKA (reference sequence). Trimming took off 5 bases at V and 2 bases at J, with 13 bases between the two ends. This CDR3 has 13 amino acids. CDR3 in DNA: TGCAGTGCTCCCGGGACGGGCACCTACGAGCAGTACTTC. Translation: CSAPGTGTYEQYF.

This clonotype was picked up one time. A read error may produce the germline difference seen at one junction end. The V call is TRBV5-1, the J call TRBJ2-5; 11 positions agree with TRBD2. The CDR3 is 13 amino acids. The germline gives CDR1 SGHRS, CDR2 YFSETQ. CDR3 DNA: TGCGCCAGCAGCTTGGTCGGGACTAGCGGAACGGACTTC. Residues: CASSLVGTSGTDF.

This clonotype occurred a few times. This rearrangement joins TRBV4-2 to TRBJ2-7; TRBD2 aligns across 7 bases. Trimming removed 1 base from V and 2 bases from J; junction bases left unmatched: 5. The CDR3 is made up of 15 amino acids. Germline V lookup: CDR1 LGHNA, CDR2 YNFKEQ. CDR3 region: CASSQVSSGTYEQYF. The DNA for the CDR3 is TGTGCCAGCAGCCAAGTTTCCAGCGGGACCTACGAGCAGTACTTC.

V is TRBV5-4 and J is TRBJ1-3; D ambiguous. Germline-derived CDR1 and CDR2 are SGHNT and YYREEE (reference sequence). The V and J ends lost 3 bases and 0 bases respectively, with 13 bases between them. The CDR3 covers 16 residues. The CDR3 here is CASSSGNPSSGNTIYF. CDR3 nucleotide sequence: TGTGCCAGCAGCTCCGGGAACCCGAGCTCTGGAAACACCATATATTTT.

The chain uses TRBV27 and TRBJ2-6, with D unclear. Germline CDR1 MNHEY, CDR2 SMNVEV (reference sequence). The CDR3 loop spans 16 amino acids. The V end lost 3 bases, the J end lost 0 bases, and 9 bases lay between the germline ends. The CDR3 DNA reads as TGTGCCAGCAGTTTGTACCTGGGCTCTGGGGCCAACGTCCTGACTTTC. Its protein is CASSLYLGSGANVLTF.